This is a list of T cell receptor beta chains from one sample in a study of post-analysis software for immune sequencing data. TCRdb independently ran MiXCR on the PCR reads; one entry per CDR3 protein. The sample holds roughly 400,000 distinct CDR3 sequences, over 30% seen once. Sequences were obtained from blood. The origin of the receptors is a girl between 2 and 10 years old with multiple sclerosis. Each CDR3 is given without its conserved first and last residue. Fields, in order: V gene, D gene, J gene, CDR3 protein. D genes are given only for firm matches.

TRBV18	-	TRBJ1-2	ASRPGGAEGYT
TRBV12-3/TRBV12-4	TRBD2	TRBJ2-1	ASSLRGPQAGGPDEQF
TRBV5-1	-	TRBJ2-6	ASSWGSGANVLT
TRBV5-5	-	TRBJ1-2	ASSQQLLRARYGYT
TRBV10-3	-	TRBJ2-1	AISKLADSYNEQF
TRBV9	-	TRBJ1-2	ASSVVVDPYGYT
TRBV28	TRBD2	TRBJ2-1	ASSASSGSSYNEQF
TRBV4-3	TRBD1	TRBJ2-5	ASSPDPGQGGSETQY
TRBV10-3	-	TRBJ2-7	AISERTAEQY
TRBV15	-	TRBJ2-1	ATSRDFTGLLNEQF
TRBV12-3/TRBV12-4	TRBD2	TRBJ2-1	ASSPTSGIYNEQF
TRBV12-3/TRBV12-4	-	-	ASSTSYSIDEQY
TRBV27	-	TRBJ1-4	ASSVVYNEKLF
TRBV29-1	TRBD2	TRBJ2-3	SVEILAGGAGTDTQY
TRBV15	TRBD1	TRBJ2-7	ATSRTDRRIYEQY
TRBV2	-	TRBJ2-7	ASSEVDGLVSYEQY
TRBV18	TRBD2	TRBJ2-1	ASSPGLAGAIEQF
TRBV12-3/TRBV12-4	-	TRBJ1-1	ASSRQDTEAF
TRBV5-8	TRBD1	TRBJ2-3	ASSLARNRGTGTQY
TRBV7-2	-	TRBJ2-7	ASSLGTEGEQY
TRBV4-3	TRBD1	TRBJ2-1	ASSQEWGSARGSYNEQF
TRBV5-1	-	TRBJ2-1	ASSLEARLNEQF
TRBV4-2	TRBD2	-	ASSQTGTSGYEQY
TRBV9	TRBD1	TRBJ2-5	ASSPHRDSLETPY
TRBV20-1	-	TRBJ2-7	SGTQVSYEQY
TRBV7-9	-	TRBJ2-6	ASSPGHPGPGANVLT
TRBV9	-	TRBJ1-2	ASSPRGGPNYGYT
TRBV4-1	TRBD1	TRBJ1-1	ASSHIGTGSSEAF
TRBV24-1	-	TRBJ2-1	ATSLGGGHLYNEQF
TRBV20-1	TRBD1	TRBJ1-2	SAKTGAYGYT
TRBV28	-	TRBJ2-4	ASSRSGVAKNIQY
TRBV25-1	TRBD2	TRBJ2-1	ASSDSPWGTSGMVNEQF
TRBV6-7	TRBD2	TRBJ2-1	ASTSSGSRVFGHNEQF
TRBV28	-	TRBJ2-1	ASSLWGGTTAEQF
TRBV20-1	TRBD2	TRBJ2-5	SASQGTSGSGSETQY
TRBV5-1	-	TRBJ2-5	ASSWGTVETQY
TRBV28	-	TRBJ2-4	ASSLALPQNIQY
TRBV7-9	-	TRBJ1-4	ASMSIGANEKLF
TRBV28	-	TRBJ1-5	ASSFWTQLYSNQPQH
TRBV7-6	TRBD2	TRBJ2-3	ASSLVGGRAADTQY
TRBV29-1	TRBD1	TRBJ2-7	SAILQGYEQY
TRBV7-9	-	TRBJ1-1	ASSAGRRVNTEAF
TRBV15	-	TRBJ2-1	ATSERVGPNNEQF
TRBV29-1	-	TRBJ2-6	SVEDGSGANVLT
TRBV7-3	-	TRBJ1-2	ASSLFLGHGYT
TRBV9	-	TRBJ2-7	ASSPRNSYEQY
TRBV9	-	TRBJ1-5	ARYLRGELRQPQH
TRBV7-8	-	TRBJ1-2	ASSLTRSGYT
TRBV20-1	-	TRBJ2-1	SAEQYNEQF
TRBV7-2	TRBD2	TRBJ2-7	ASSLGPPGLAYEQY